These 5 T cell receptor beta chains were all obtained from the same sample, sequenced in a study of T cell repertoires in cytomegalovirus infection. These receptors' targets are unknown. TCRdb re-called the reads with MiXCR, one entry per CDR3 protein. In the table there are 700,000 to 950,000 distinct CDR3 sequences, about 31% of which are singletons. The specimen was cultured CD8+ T cells from PBMCs, collected from culture after CMV antigen stimulation. These receptors were obtained from a human donor in good health (CMV status not recorded). Some clones in this sample may be carry-over from other donors' samples.

This clonotype has only one observation. The V gene is TRBV6-5, the J gene TRBJ2-3, with 10 bases aligning to TRBD1. This CDR3 region has 17 residues. Germline trimming cut 2 bases from V and 3 bases from J; bases unmatched to any gene: 8. Germline V gives CDR1 MNHEY, CDR2 SVGAGI. The CDR3 nucleotides read TGTGCCAGCAGTTACCCCTCCGGGACAGGGGAGACAGATACGCAGTATTTT. Protein sequence: CASSYPSGTGETDTQYF.

There are many counts of this clonotype. The chain has TRBV4-3 and TRBJ2-6; D is possibly TRBD2 (5 bases). Per the germline V gene, CDR1 is LGHNA and CDR2 is YSLEER. Trimming pared 0 bases from V and 2 bases from J, leaving 8 bases between. This CDR3 contains 16 residues. This CDR3 is CASSQESGAGANVLTF. The CDR3 region has the DNA TGCGCCAGCAGCCAAGAGTCCGGGGCTGGGGCCAACGTCCTGACTTTC.

This chain connects TRBV27 to TRBJ1-5; D gene ambiguous. V shed 5 bases and J shed 6 bases, with 17 bases lying between them. The CDR3 runs 15 residues. CDR1 MNHEY and CDR2 SMNVEV come from the germline V gene (reference sequence). CDR3 protein: CASSPGPTARQPQHF. The CDR3, as DNA: TGTGCCAGCAGTCCGGGTCCGACGGCACGTCAGCCCCAGCATTTT.

The chain carries TRBV4-1 and TRBJ2-1; the D gene is possibly TRBD2 (7 bases). Per germline, CDR1 MGHRA and CDR2 YSYEKL. The CDR3 covers 17 residues. The ends were cut back, 4 bases at V and 4 bases at J, with 20 bases in the middle. The CDR3 loop is CASSPLGGGPSYNEQFF. CDR3 in DNA: TGCGCCAGCAGCCCTCTAGGGGGGGGACCTTCATACAATGAGCAGTTCTTC.

The V call is TRBV9, the J call TRBJ2-7; 8 bases line up with TRBD1. J was trimmed by 3 bases and V by 3 bases; bases with no gene match: 5. CDR3 length equals 14 residues. Germline V gene lookup returns CDR1 SGDLS and CDR2 YYNGEE. The DNA of the CDR3 is TGTGCCAGCAGCGCCCGGGACAGGCACTACGAGCAGTACTTC. Translation: CASSARDRHYEQYF.